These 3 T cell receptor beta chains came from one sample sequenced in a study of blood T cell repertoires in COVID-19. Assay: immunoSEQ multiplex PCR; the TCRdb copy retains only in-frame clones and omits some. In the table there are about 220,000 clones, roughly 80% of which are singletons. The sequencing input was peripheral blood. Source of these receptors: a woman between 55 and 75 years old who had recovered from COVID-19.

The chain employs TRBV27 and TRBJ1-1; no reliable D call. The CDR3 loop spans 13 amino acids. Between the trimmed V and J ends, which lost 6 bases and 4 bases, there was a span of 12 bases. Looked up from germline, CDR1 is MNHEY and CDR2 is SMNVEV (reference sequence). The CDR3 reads CASSFRATTEAFF. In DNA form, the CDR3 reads TGTGCCAGCAGCTTCAGAGCGACCACTGAAGCTTTCTTT.

The CDR3 here is CASSYEGGITEAFF. Here the CDR3 DNA reads TGTGCCAGCAGCTACGAAGGGGGCATCACTGAAGCTTTCTTT. This chain links TRBV7-3 with TRBJ1-1, with 7 bases fitting TRBD1. Germline V gives CDR1 SGHTA, CDR2 FQGTGA. This CDR3 spans 14 amino acids. The trim removed 4 bases at V and 4 bases at J, leaving 6 bases unmatched.

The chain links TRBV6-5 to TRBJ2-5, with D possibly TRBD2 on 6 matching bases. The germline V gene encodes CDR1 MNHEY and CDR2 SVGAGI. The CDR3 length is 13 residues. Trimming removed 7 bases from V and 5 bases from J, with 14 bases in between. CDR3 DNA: TGTGCCAGCACCGAGGGGAGGTTCGAGACCCAGTACTTC. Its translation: CASTEGRFETQYF.